This is a list of T cell receptor beta chains from one sample in a study of blood T cell repertoires in COVID-19. Sequencing used immunoSEQ multiplex PCR; TCRdb keeps in-frame clones, though not all of them. In the table there are tens of thousands of clones, approximately 90% of which are singletons. Specimen: peripheral blood. The receptors stem from a man between 65 and 80 years old with active COVID-19. Both conserved end residues are trimmed from each CDR3. Each record gives: V gene, J gene, CDR3 protein.

v_call: TRBV28; j_call: TRBJ1-6; cdr3_aa: ASTPRGISPNSPLH
v_call: TRBV25-1; j_call: TRBJ2-7; cdr3_aa: ASSRGTSGSMGEQY
v_call: TRBV5-1; j_call: TRBJ1-1; cdr3_aa: ASSLAGGGTEAF
v_call: TRBV7-9; j_call: TRBJ1-1; cdr3_aa: ASSLAEGAGTEAF
v_call: TRBV28; j_call: TRBJ2-7; cdr3_aa: ATGRQGRTYEQY
v_call: TRBV7-2; j_call: TRBJ2-5; cdr3_aa: ASSSSTSGGQETQY
v_call: TRBV18; j_call: TRBJ2-7; cdr3_aa: ASSPSTLQGNEQY
v_call: TRBV18; j_call: TRBJ2-7; cdr3_aa: ASSPGTAAYEQY
v_call: TRBV24-1; j_call: TRBJ2-1; cdr3_aa: ATSDPPGLHSYNEQF
v_call: TRBV6-5; j_call: TRBJ2-1; cdr3_aa: ASRRLAGSYNEQF
v_call: TRBV6-5; j_call: TRBJ2-7; cdr3_aa: ASSQGGTGPYEQY
v_call: TRBV7-2; j_call: TRBJ2-1; cdr3_aa: ASSPTAGYNEQF
v_call: TRBV10-3; j_call: TRBJ1-5; cdr3_aa: AIGSLGVSNQPQH
v_call: TRBV2; j_call: TRBJ2-7; cdr3_aa: ASSEARTVNEQY
v_call: TRBV29-1; j_call: TRBJ2-5; cdr3_aa: SVEPSTGLQETQY
v_call: TRBV28; j_call: TRBJ2-7; cdr3_aa: ASSSPGGGRYEQY
v_call: TRBV4-1; j_call: TRBJ2-1; cdr3_aa: ASSQDRGAGGFTEQF
v_call: TRBV5-8; j_call: TRBJ2-2; cdr3_aa: ASSRGRGQLSGELF
v_call: TRBV7-9; j_call: TRBJ1-6; cdr3_aa: ASSNRQGNSPLH
v_call: TRBV19; j_call: TRBJ1-6; cdr3_aa: ASNDRPDSYNSPLH
v_call: TRBV7-2; j_call: TRBJ2-1; cdr3_aa: ASSFSGAYNEQF
v_call: TRBV4-1; j_call: TRBJ2-2; cdr3_aa: ASSQVLVAGVPGELF
v_call: TRBV2; j_call: TRBJ1-1; cdr3_aa: ASSTPTGAGTEAF
v_call: TRBV4-3; j_call: TRBJ1-2; cdr3_aa: ASSLGDRGDYGYT
v_call: TRBV18; j_call: TRBJ1-5; cdr3_aa: ASSPRGRQNSNQPQH
v_call: TRBV28; j_call: TRBJ2-1; cdr3_aa: ASTQGDRGHNEQF
v_call: TRBV19; j_call: TRBJ2-2; cdr3_aa: ASSDNGRATGELF
v_call: TRBV7-9; j_call: TRBJ1-3; cdr3_aa: ASSIQGNTIY
v_call: TRBV7-2; j_call: TRBJ2-3; cdr3_aa: ASSARTTDTQY
v_call: TRBV7-2; j_call: TRBJ2-2; cdr3_aa: ASSPAGFTGELF
v_call: TRBV10-2; j_call: TRBJ1-5; cdr3_aa: ASSWDSKDQPQH